This TCR beta chain was profiled in a study of T cells in localized non-small cell lung cancer. General study findings and limits: T cell clonality was highest in uninvolved adjacent lung, above tumor. In the blood, greater T cell density corresponded to longer overall survival.

Looked up from germline, CDR1 is SGHNT and CDR2 is YENEEA. Trimming cost V 2 bases and J 4 bases, with 9 bases left between them. The CDR3 has 14 amino acids. Adjacent lung, free of atypia, was sampled at least 2 cm from the tumor margin. This clone is judged medium-sized (0.01 to 0.1%). What it binds is unknown. Profiling relied on immunoSEQ multiplex PCR, and the TCRdb table lists in-frame clones only, not all of them. Among about 1,800 clones, about 15% were seen once, and the ten largest hold more than 12%. The clonotype was recovered from a man between 40 and 75 years old with stage II squamous cell lung carcinoma. V usage is TRBV11-3 and J usage is TRBJ2-1; D is unresolved. Sequenced here: normal lung tissue next to the tumor, sampled before any cancer treatment. The CDR3 protein is CASSLSSRYNEQFF. The CDR3, as DNA: TGTGCCAGCAGCTTAAGTAGTAGGTACAATGAGCAGTTCTTC.